Each of the 10 T cell receptor beta chains below was sequenced from the same sample in a study of T cells in Graves' hyperthyroidism and ophthalmopathy. From RNA transcripts, TCR beta CDR3 regions were amplified. First-round RT-PCR of the TCR CDR3 relied on the HTBI primer set. One entry per CDR3 protein, called by TCRdb with MiXCR from the multiplex PCR reads. Among 800,000 or so distinct CDR3 sequences listed, 38% were seen once. The sample was blood. All receptors derive from a young man with Graves' hyperthyroidism.

The chain joins TRBV25-1 to TRBJ2-7; D gene ambiguous. The germline V gene encodes CDR1 MGHDK and CDR2 SYGVNS. V was cut by 3 bases and J by 1 base, with 10 bases left in between. CDR3 length: 14 amino acids. CDR3 in DNA: TGTGCCAGCAGTGACCCCGGTCAATCCTACGAGCAGTACTTC. Translating it yields CASSDPGQSYEQYF.

This clonotype was found a few times. The chain employs TRBV2 and TRBJ1-3; no firm D call. Trimming pared 8 bases from V and 0 bases from J, leaving 20 bases between. This CDR3 comprises 17 residues. CDR1 and CDR2 from the germline V gene are SNHLY and FYNNEI. The CDR3 region has the DNA TGTGCCAGCCACACCTCTGGAGAAACATACTCTGGAAACACCATATATTTT. Protein: CASHTSGETYSGNTIYF.

This clonotype appeared many times. The chain carries TRBV29-1 and TRBJ2-2; D possibly corresponds to TRBD1 (6 bases). Germline V gene data show CDR1 as SQVTM and CDR2 as ANQGSEA. The CDR3 covers 14 residues. V shed 3 bases and J shed 3 bases, with 11 bases lying between them. Here the CDR3 DNA reads TGCAGCGTTGATAGGGGGTTCGACACCGGGGAGCTGTTTTTT. As protein: CSVDRGFDTGELFF.

This clonotype was seen at least ten times. The chain has TRBV29-1 and TRBJ1-5; 9 bases match TRBD1. The germline V gene has CDR1 SQVTM and CDR2 ANQGSEA. The trim removed 6 bases at V and 0 bases at J, leaving 3 bases unmatched. The CDR3 sequence is 14 residues long. The CDR3 DNA reads TGCAGCGTAGCACAGGGGGCTAGCAATCAGCCCCAGCATTTT. Residues: CSVAQGASNQPQHF.

The J gene is TRBJ2-7, the V gene TRBV7-6; tentative D call: TRBD2 (6 bases). V was cut by 5 bases and J by 5 bases, with 13 bases left in between. This CDR3 is 13 amino acids long. Germline V lookup: CDR1 SGHVS, CDR2 FNYEAQ. The CDR3 DNA reads as TGTGCCAGCAGCCCGGGGGAGAGTCACGAGCAGTACTTC. This encodes CASSPGESHEQYF.

V gene TRBV2 combines with J gene TRBJ2-7; 8 bases are shared with TRBD1. Per germline, CDR1 SNHLY and CDR2 FYNNEI. J gave up 4 bases and V 6 bases, and 8 bases lay outside the gene matches. The CDR3 runs to 14 residues. CDR3 amino acids: CASRFTGGGYEQYF. The CDR3 nucleotides read TGTGCCAGCAGATTCACAGGGGGTGGTTACGAGCAGTACTTC.

This clonotype appeared many times. The genes are TRBV7-9 and TRBJ2-7, with TRBD2 matching over 8 bases. V shed 6 bases and J 2 bases; nucleotides not matched to a gene: 6. Germline lookup yields CDR1 SEHNR and CDR2 FQNEAQ (reference sequence). CDR3 size: 14 residues. The CDR3, as DNA: TGTGCCAGCAGTCCCGGGGGGGGTACCTACGAGCAGTACTTC. Translated, it gives CASSPGGGTYEQYF.

The chain combines TRBV5-1 with TRBJ1-5, with 7 bases lining up with TRBD1. Germline V gives CDR1 SGHRS, CDR2 YFSETQ. With 4 bases clipped from V and 12 bases from J, the junction kept 4 bases outside the gene matches. The CDR3 totals 11 residues. The chain's CDR3 is CASSVTGNQHF. For the CDR3, the DNA is TGCGCCAGCAGCGTGACAGGGAACCAGCATTTT. The variable domain in full, completed from reference TRBV5-1 and TRBJ1-5, reads KAGVTQTPRYLIKTRGQQVTLSCSPISGHRSVSWYQQTPGQGLQFLFEYFSETQRNKGNFPGRFSGRQFSNSRSEMNVSTLELGDSALYLCASSVTGNQHFGDGTRLSIL.

In its sample, this clonotype was seen a few times. The CDR3 nucleotides are TGTGCCAGCAGCGCCGGACTAGCGGGGTTGGAAGAGCAGTACTTC. This sequence encodes CASSAGLAGLEEQYF. The genes are TRBV9 and TRBJ2-7; 12 nucleotides align to TRBD2. The ends lost 3 bases at V and 7 bases at J; junction bases unmatched: 8. Per the germline V gene, CDR1 is SGDLS and CDR2 is YYNGEE. This CDR3 contains 15 residues.

J is TRBJ2-7 and V is TRBV12-3 or TRBV12-4; 7 positions match TRBD2. CDR3 length equals 15 residues. The V and J ends lost 4 bases and 0 bases, in that order; junction bases with no gene match: 6. The CDR3 DNA reads TGTGCCAGCAGTTACTCGACTAGCAGCTCCTACGAGCAGTACTTC. Translation gives CASSYSTSSSYEQYF.